This T cell receptor (beta chain) was identified during a study of T-cell reconstitution after alpha-beta-depleted transplantation in children. Unique molecular identifiers featured in how the TCRbeta library was prepared. TCRdb itself ran the PCR reads through MiXCR, one entry per CDR3 protein. This table holds more than 200,000 distinct CDR3 sequences, around 8.9% found once. Germline V gives CDR1 MNHEY, CDR2 SVGAGI. The CDR3 is 15 residues long. V gave up 3 bases and J gave up 10 bases, with 19 bases separating them. This clonotype occurred many times. The sequence was obtained from a human donor who donated a stem cell graft to a child with SCID. The sequences come from PBMCs from the stem cell graft donor, collected from the stem cell graft. The rearrangement links TRBV6-5 to TRBJ2-1, with D perhaps matching TRBD1 or TRBD2 (5 bases each). CDR3 region: CASSYTGTVNNEQFF. CDR3 nucleotides: TGTGCCAGCAGTTATACGGGGACCGTAAATAACGAGCAGTTCTTC.